One sample yielded the 21 T cell receptor beta chains listed below, sequenced in a study of T cell responses to AZD1222 COVID-19 vaccine. Sequencing used immunoSEQ multiplex PCR; TCRdb keeps in-frame clones, though not all of them. The data hold about 130,000 clones, with more than 80% observed a single time. The sample consisted of peripheral blood, taken 28 days after the second AZD1222 dose. These receptors were collected from an adult who received the AZD1222 COVID-19 vaccine.

V gene TRBV11-2 combines with J gene TRBJ2-3; 10 bases are shared with TRBD2. Germline CDR1 reads SGHAT; CDR2 reads FQNNGV. The junction had 7 bases not matched to a gene; V was cut back by 4 bases and J by 6 bases. This CDR3 is built from 15 residues. CDR3 in DNA: TGTGCCAGCAGCTCCTGGACTAGCGGTTCCGATACGCAGTATTTT. Translation gives CASSSWTSGSDTQYF. Drawing the rest from reference TRBV11-2 and TRBJ2-3, the complete variable domain is EAGVAQSPRYKIIEKRQSVAFWCNPISGHATLYWYQQILGQGPKLLIQFQNNGVVDDSQLPKDRFSAERLKGVDSTLKIQPAKLEDSAVYLCASSSWTSGSDTQYFGPGTRLTVL.

CDR3 nucleotides: TGTGCCAGCAGCTCCCAGTGGGGCGGCGAGCAGTACTTC. It yields the protein CASSSQWGGEQYF. This chain joins TRBV7-8 and TRBJ2-7; TRBD1 is a possible D gene (5 bases). CDR3 length: 13 residues. The germline V gene has CDR1 SGHVS and CDR2 FQNEAQ. The V end was cut by 4 bases, the J end by 6 bases, with 13 bases between.

This chain connects TRBV19 to TRBJ2-1, with unresolved D. The CDR3 totals 14 residues. The V end was cut by 6 bases, the J end by 4 bases, with 13 bases between. Germline V gene data show CDR1 as LNHDA and CDR2 as SQIVND (reference sequence). CDR3 sequence (DNA): TGTGCCAGTAGCGATGACCAAAGGTACAATGAGCAGTTCTTC. Protein: CASSDDQRYNEQFF.

V is TRBV7-9 and J is TRBJ2-5; TRBD2 matches 13 bases. Looked up from germline, CDR1 is SEHNR and CDR2 is FQNEAQ (reference sequence). Germline trimming cut 3 bases from V and 5 bases from J; bases unmatched to any gene: 6. This CDR3 region has 16 residues. CDR3 loop: CASSLPGLAGLETQYF. CDR3 nucleotides: TGTGCCAGCAGCTTGCCGGGACTAGCGGGGTTGGAGACCCAGTACTTC.

The chain couples TRBV12-3 or TRBV12-4 to TRBJ1-5; no clear D. Between the trimmed V and J ends, which lost 3 bases and 6 bases, there was a span of 9 bases. The CDR3 covers 13 residues. DNA for the CDR3: TGTGCCAGCAGTTTGATTATGGGTCAGCCCCAGCATTTT. Protein sequence: CASSLIMGQPQHF.

This clone was recorded a few times. V usage is TRBV7-3 and J usage is TRBJ1-2, with TRBD1 as a possible D gene (5 bases). The V gene's germline CDR1 is SGHTA and CDR2 FQGTGA. This CDR3 has 13 amino acids. V shed 6 bases and J shed 1 base, with 9 bases lying between them. The CDR3 spells CASSTGGNYGYTF. The CDR3 region has the DNA TGTGCCAGCAGTACGGGGGGTAACTATGGCTACACCTTC.

The V call is TRBV5-4, the J call TRBJ2-3, with TRBD2 identical over 8 bases. CDR3 size: 16 residues. Looked up from germline, CDR1 is SGHNT and CDR2 is YYREEE (reference sequence). V lost 0 bases and J lost 6; bases outside the gene matches: 9. The CDR3 DNA follows: TGTGCCAGCAGCTTGGGGGCACGCGCGGGGGGCGATACGCAGTATTTT. It translates to CASSLGARAGGDTQYF.

The V gene is TRBV21-1, the J gene TRBJ1-5; no DNA check was done on the table's D call, TRBD1. TRBV21-1 is annotated as a pseudogene. This CDR3 has 17 residues. CDR3 nucleotides: TGTGCCAGCAGCAGACACCTCCGGGACAGGGACAATCAGCCCCAGCATTTT. Its protein product is CASSRHLRDRDNQPQHF.

The chain employs TRBV28 and TRBJ2-7, with 10 bases aligning to TRBD1. CDR1 and CDR2 (germline): MDHEN, SYDVKM. V lost 6 bases and J lost 4; bases outside the gene matches: 9. The CDR3 extends over 15 amino acids. The CDR3 bases are TGTGCCAGCAGCGCTTGGGACAGGGGTACGTACGAGCAGTACTTC. Encoded protein: CASSAWDRGTYEQYF.

This sequence joins TRBV19 and TRBJ2-1; TRBD1 matches at 7 bases. Germline assignment: CDR1 LNHDA and CDR2 SQIVND (reference sequence). The length of the CDR3 is 13 residues. The junction had 3 bases not matched to a gene; V was cut back by 9 bases and J by 1 base. Here the CDR3 DNA reads TGTGCCAGCTCGGGACAGTCCTACAATGAGCAGTTCTTC. This encodes CASSGQSYNEQFF.

V gene TRBV5-1 combines with J gene TRBJ2-2; no definite D call. CDR1 SGHRS and CDR2 YFSETQ come from the germline V gene. CDR3 size: 15 residues. The ends were cut back, 1 base at V and 4 bases at J, with 11 bases in the middle. CDR3 coding DNA: TGCGCCAGCAGCTTGTCAGGATCGGGCACCGGGGAGCTGTTTTTT. Protein sequence: CASSLSGSGTGELFF. Variable domain in full (rest from reference TRBV5-1 and TRBJ2-2): KAGVTQTPRYLIKTRGQQVTLSCSPISGHRSVSWYQQTPGQGLQFLFEYFSETQRNKGNFPGRFSGRQFSNSRSEMNVSTLELGDSALYLCASSLSGSGTGELFFGEGSRLTVL.

V gene TRBV5-1 combines with J gene TRBJ1-4, with unresolved D. The CDR3 consists of 15 residues. In germline, CDR1 is SGHRS, CDR2 YFSETQ. Trimming cost V 0 bases and J 8 bases, with 14 bases left between them. Here the CDR3 DNA reads TGCGCCAGCAGCTTGGAGTCTGTTCGGAGCGAAAAACTGTTTTTT. The encoded protein is CASSLESVRSEKLFF.

This chain joins TRBV27 and TRBJ2-3; D is ambiguous. This CDR3 is 11 amino acids long. V lost 4 bases and J 2 bases, leaving 1 base between the germline ends. The germline V gene encodes CDR1 MNHEY and CDR2 SMNVEV (reference sequence). Here the CDR3 reads CASSSTDTQYF. The CDR3 region has the DNA TGTGCCAGCAGTTCCACAGATACGCAGTATTTT.

The chain combines TRBV6-5 with TRBJ1-5, with D uncertain. This CDR3 has 13 residues. Trimming stripped 3 bases from V and 9 bases from J, with 12 bases between. The germline gives CDR1 MNHEY, CDR2 SVGAGI. CDR3 in amino acids: CASSYSVDGPQHF. For the CDR3, the DNA is TGTGCCAGCAGTTATTCAGTGGATGGGCCCCAGCATTTT.

This chain links TRBV29-1 with TRBJ1-1, with a tentative D call TRBD1 (5 bases). Germline V lookup: CDR1 SQVTM, CDR2 ANQGSEA. V lost 7 bases to trimming and J lost 1 base, with 7 bases between them. The CDR3 sequence is 11 residues long. The CDR3: CSGRANTEAFF. The CDR3 nucleotides are TGCAGCGGCAGGGCGAACACTGAAGCTTTCTTT. Looking up the rest from reference TRBV29-1 and TRBJ1-1 gives the full variable domain: SAVISQKPSRDICQRGTSLTIQCQVDSQVTMMFWYRQQPGQSLTLIATANQGSEATYESGFVIDKFPISRPNLTFSTLTVSNMSPEDSSIYLCSGRANTEAFFGQGTRLTVV.

The chain is built from TRBV10-3 and TRBJ2-7; 7 bases fit TRBD2. The CDR3 runs 12 residues. V lost 8 bases, J lost 7 bases, and 8 bases stayed unmatched. Germline CDR1 reads ENHRY; CDR2 reads SYGVKD. CDR3 bases: TGTGCCATCTGGGGGGGATCTCTGGAGCAGTACTTC. Translation: CAIWGGSLEQYF.

This chain's CDR3 is CASSNTRGDTIYF. The CDR3 DNA follows: TGCGCCAGCAGCAACACCCGGGGTGACACCATATATTTT. The chain recombines TRBV5-1 with TRBJ1-3; no definite D call. Between the trimmed V and J ends, which lost 4 bases and 8 bases, there was a span of 13 bases. CDR1 is SGHRS and CDR2 is YFSETQ in the germline V gene. The CDR3 spans 13 residues.

J is TRBJ2-1 and V is TRBV11-3, with TRBD1 identical over 9 bases. The germline V gene encodes CDR1 SGHNT and CDR2 YENEEA. Trimming at V came to 1 base and at J to 9 bases, leaving 1 base not matched to a gene. This CDR3 region has 13 residues. CDR3 nucleotides: TGTGCCAGCAGCTTAGTACAGGGGGCTGAGCAGTTCTTC. It yields the protein CASSLVQGAEQFF. The complete variable domain, with remaining parts taken from reference TRBV11-3 and TRBJ2-1, reads EAGVVQSPRYKIIEKKQPVAFWCNPISGHNTLYWYLQNLGQGPELLIRYENEEAVDDSQLPKDRFSAERLKGVDSTLKIQPAELGDSAVYLCASSLVQGAEQFFGPGTRLTVL.

The gene calls are TRBV5-1 and TRBJ1-2; D remains ambiguous. CDR3 length equals 14 residues. Germline CDR1 reads SGHRS; CDR2 reads YFSETQ. V was clipped by 0 bases and J by 5 bases, with 11 bases between them. CDR3 DNA sequence: TGCGCCAGCAGCTTGGGGGTTTCGGAATATGGCTACACCTTC. Translating gives CASSLGVSEYGYTF.

CDR3 sequence reads: CASSYGPAQPQHF. In nucleotides, the CDR3 is TGTGCCAGCAGTTACGGGCCAGCACAGCCCCAGCATTTT. The V gene is TRBV6-5, the J gene TRBJ1-5; D call uncertain. From germline, CDR1 is MNHEY and CDR2 SVGAGI. CDR3 size: 13 residues. V lost 2 bases and J 7 bases, leaving 9 bases between the germline ends.

V is TRBV5-1 and J is TRBJ1-2; D is ambiguous. CDR1 and CDR2 from the germline V gene are SGHRS and YFSETQ. There are 15 residues in the CDR3. Trimming shortened V by 4 bases and J by 14 bases, and 27 bases separated the two germline ends. The CDR3 region has the DNA TGCGCCAGCAGCCCCGGAGGCCTGGAACTCGCCGAAAGTACCTTC. It encodes CASSPGGLELAESTF.